Below are 26 T cell receptor beta chains sequenced from a single sample in a study of regulatory T cells in long-lasting Graves disease (dated by TCRdb to the early 2020s). Preparation of the library involved multiplex PCR. The sequencer listed for this sample is Illumina HiSeq 4000. To build TCR beta libraries, CDR3 regions were amplified by Arm-PCR using iRepertoire HTBI primers. The public reads were quality trimmed at Q25 with fastp and then assembled into clones with MiXCR by TCRdb, keeping productive beta chains. All rows with the same CDR3 protein become a single entry with the most common DNA and genes. Within this sample are around 500,000 distinct CDR3 sequences, with about 12% of them counted one time only. The top ten hold around 9.3% of the sample. This specimen's time point label, per the study, means: newly diagnosed GD, antithyroid drugs for less than 3 months. For both TCR sequencing and RNA sequencing, RNA was extracted from PBMCs using TRIzol.

A further study also used this sample, focusing on T cells in Graves' hyperthyroidism and ophthalmopathy.

Sequenced material: peripheral blood mononuclear cells (PBMCs), taken at new diagnosis, from a patient treated with antithyroid drugs. These receptor sequences come from a young woman with Graves disease. Donor details come from another sample of the same person, matched by shared clones.

This clonotype was counted at least ten times. CDR3 nucleotides: TGTGCCAGCAAAGGGAGTGGGGCCAACGTCCTGACTTTC. The encoded protein is CASKGSGANVLTF. The gene calls are TRBV2 and TRBJ2-6; TRBD2 might be the D (5 bases). The CDR3 is made up of 13 amino acids. V dropped 7 bases and J dropped 3 bases, with 7 bases sitting between them. Germline V gene sequence: CDR1 SNHLY, CDR2 FYNNEI.

This clonotype was observed a few times. This chain connects TRBV4-1 to TRBJ2-2; D gene ambiguous. The ends were cut back, 3 bases at V and 4 bases at J, with 9 bases in the middle. The CDR3 is 14 amino acids. Germline V gene data show CDR1 as MGHRA and CDR2 as YSYEKL. CDR3 in DNA: TGCGCCAGCAGCCATGGAGAGTTCACCGGGGAGCTGTTTTTT. This encodes CASSHGEFTGELFF.

Many counts were recorded for this clonotype. The chain links TRBV7-6 to TRBJ2-5, with 11 positions matching TRBD2. The CDR3 covers 16 residues. Germline trimming cut 3 bases from V and 5 bases from J; bases unmatched to any gene: 8. Germline loops: CDR1 SGHVS, CDR2 FNYEAQ. The CDR3 spells CASSLSSGRASETQYF. The CDR3 region has the DNA TGTGCCAGCAGCTTGAGTAGCGGGAGGGCCAGTGAGACCCAGTACTTC.

This clonotype was counted at least ten times. This chain connects TRBV5-5 to TRBJ1-2; D is ambiguous. Germline V gene sequence: CDR1 SGHKS, CDR2 YYEKEE (reference sequence). The CDR3 has 14 amino acids. V was cut by 1 base and J by 6 bases, with 13 bases left in between. CDR3 protein: CASSLLSVAHGYTF. Written as DNA, the CDR3 is TGTGCCAGCAGCTTGTTGTCAGTAGCCCATGGCTACACCTTC.

The rearrangement uses TRBV29-1 and TRBJ2-4; possible D gene TRBD2, 5 bases. Germline V gives CDR1 SQVTM, CDR2 ANQGSEA. This CDR3 has 14 amino acids. The V end lost 0 bases, the J end lost 4 bases, and 10 bases lay between the germline ends. The CDR3 DNA reads as TGCAGCGTTGAAGAGGGAGTGGGGAAAAACATTCAGTACTTC. Translation: CSVEEGVGKNIQYF.

This clonotype was observed at least ten times. The chain combines TRBV19 with TRBJ1-6; D is unresolved. V lost 8 bases, J lost 6 bases, and 11 bases lay in between. The CDR3 runs 13 residues. CDR1 is LNHDA, CDR2 SQIVND, per germline (reference sequence). This chain's CDR3 is CASSPTRNSPLHF. Here the CDR3 DNA reads TGTGCCAGTTCTCCTACGCGTAATTCACCCCTCCACTTT.

This clonotype has a count of ten or more. The chain is built from TRBV20-1 and TRBJ2-7, with 7 bases aligning to TRBD2. V shed 6 bases and J 7 bases; nucleotides not matched to a gene: 15. The CDR3 runs 14 residues. Germline-derived CDR1 and CDR2 are DFQATT and SNEGSKA (reference sequence). In nucleotides, the CDR3 is TGCAGTGCATGGGGAGGGAGCGGGACGGGTGAGCAGTACTTC. This encodes CSAWGGSGTGEQYF.

This clonotype was detected ten times or more. The chain has TRBV18 and TRBJ1-2; a weak D match, TRBD1 (6 bases). The CDR3 sequence is 14 residues long. Germline V CDR1 and CDR2: KGHSH, LQKENI. V was shortened by 3 bases and J by 6 bases, with 14 bases between the two germline ends. CDR3 in DNA: TGTGCCAGCTCACCGTCACAGGGTCTCGATGGCTACACCTTC. Translation gives CASSPSQGLDGYTF.

This clonotype occurred many times. V gene TRBV5-1 combines with J gene TRBJ2-3, with D uncertain. The CDR3 runs to 15 residues. Germline values: CDR1 SGHRS, CDR2 YFSETQ. V lost 4 bases and J lost 0, with 12 bases in between. For the CDR3, the DNA is TGCGCCAGCAGCCACTCCTCCGGTAGCACAGATACGCAGTATTTT. The encoded protein is CASSHSSGSTDTQYF.

The table lists this clonotype with many counts. The V gene is TRBV29-1, the J gene TRBJ2-5; unclear D gene. Trimming took 4 bases from V and 5 from J, leaving 8 bases between them. This CDR3 spans 11 amino acids. Germline V gives CDR1 SQVTM, CDR2 ANQGSEA. The CDR3 region is CSVGGGETQYF. The CDR3 region has the DNA TGCAGCGTTGGCGGTGGGGAGACCCAGTACTTC.

At least ten counts were recorded for this clonotype. The rearrangement joins TRBV2 to TRBJ2-7; 9 bases map to TRBD1. V shed 3 bases, J shed 1 base, and the junction held 7 bases outside the gene matches. Germline lookup yields CDR1 SNHLY and CDR2 FYNNEI. This CDR3 is built from 16 residues. The CDR3 nucleotides read TGTGCCAGCAGTGACGTTTTGGGGACAGGGTCCTACGAGCAGTACTTC. Its protein product is CASSDVLGTGSYEQYF.

This clonotype was seen many times. The rearrangement links TRBV2 to TRBJ1-1; 8 bases are shared with TRBD1. The V and J ends lost 5 bases and 4 bases, in that order; junction bases with no gene match: 6. The CDR3 totals 14 residues. Germline-derived CDR1 and CDR2 are SNHLY and FYNNEI. The CDR3: CASSSEQGVTEAFF. The CDR3 DNA follows: TGTGCCAGCAGTTCCGAACAGGGGGTCACTGAAGCTTTCTTT.

CDR3 bases: TGTGCCAGCAGTTACTCGACCCTCAATTTAAGGACAGGGGGTTCCGAACAGCCCCAGCATTTT. Encoded protein: CASSYSTLNLRTGGSEQPQHF. The rearrangement links TRBV6-5 to TRBJ1-5; 10 positions agree with TRBD1. J gave up 7 bases and V 0 bases, and 21 bases lay outside the gene matches. This CDR3 has 21 residues. CDR1 is MNHEY and CDR2 is SVGAGI in the germline V gene.

This chain's CDR3 is CASSQVRMGNTEAFF. CDR3 bases: TGCGCCAGCAGCCAAGTTAGGATGGGGAACACTGAAGCTTTCTTT. The chain couples TRBV4-1 to TRBJ1-1; D is unresolved. CDR3 length: 15 amino acids. CDR1 MGHRA and CDR2 YSYEKL come from the germline V gene. Trimming left V 1 base short and J 1 base short, with 10 bases between.

This clonotype was detected a few times. V is TRBV2 and J is TRBJ2-2; 9 bases map to TRBD1. This CDR3 is built from 18 residues. Per the germline V gene, CDR1 is SNHLY and CDR2 is FYNNEI. The junction had 12 bases not matched to a gene; V was cut back by 6 bases and J by 1 base. The CDR3 region is CASSARDRATMNTGELFF. The CDR3 nucleotides read TGTGCCAGCAGCGCCCGGGACAGGGCGACAATGAACACCGGGGAGCTGTTTTTT.

This clonotype appeared many times. The chain recombines TRBV7-2 with TRBJ2-5; TRBD1 or TRBD2 may be the D gene (6 bases each). This CDR3 is built from 15 residues. The V and J ends lost 3 bases and 5 bases respectively, with 16 bases between them. From germline, CDR1 is SGHTA and CDR2 FQGNSA. Written as DNA, the CDR3 is TGTGCCAGCAGCTTCCCCGGAGGGGGGCGGGAGACCCAGTACTTC. The encoded protein is CASSFPGGGRETQYF. The full variable domain, in which reference TRBV7-2 and TRBJ2-5 provide the parts outside the CDR3, is GAGVSQSPSNKVTEKGKDVELRCDPISGHTALYWYRQSLGQGLEFLIYFQGNSAPDKSGLPSDRFSAERTGGSVSTLTIQRTQQEDSAVYLCASSFPGGGRETQYFGPGTRLLVL.

Many counts were recorded for this clonotype. This sequence joins TRBV20-1 and TRBJ1-1; D ambiguous. CDR1 DFQATT and CDR2 SNEGSKA come from the germline V gene (reference sequence). V was clipped by 6 bases and J by 4 bases, with 15 bases between them. The CDR3 length is 13 residues. CDR3 sequence reads: CSADGFASTEAFF. The CDR3 coding sequence is TGCAGTGCCGACGGGTTCGCCAGCACTGAAGCTTTCTTT.

The J gene is TRBJ2-7, the V gene TRBV20-1; D remains ambiguous. The V end lost 6 bases, the J end lost 3 bases, and 12 bases lay between the germline ends. The CDR3 covers 12 residues. Germline V gene sequence: CDR1 DFQATT, CDR2 SNEGSKA (reference sequence). The CDR3 coding sequence is TGCAGTGCAGCGACTGGCTACTACGAGCAGTACTTC. It is translated as CSAATGYYEQYF.

This clonotype came up many times. The J gene is TRBJ2-3, the V gene TRBV7-8; no definite D call. In germline, CDR1 is SGHVS, CDR2 FQNEAQ. The CDR3 has 14 residues. The ends were cut back, 7 bases at V and 3 bases at J, with 14 bases in the middle. Here the CDR3 reads CASIPAVRTDTQYF. CDR3 DNA: TGTGCCAGCATCCCAGCCGTGCGGACAGATACGCAGTATTTT.

V is TRBV7-3 and J is TRBJ1-2; possibly TRBD1 for D (6 bases). Trimming removed 8 bases from V and 6 bases from J, with 19 bases in between. The CDR3 contains 14 residues. The germline V gene has CDR1 SGHTA and CDR2 FQGTGA. CDR3 amino acids: CASAQGQGPHGYTF. As DNA, the CDR3 is TGTGCCAGCGCGCAGGGGCAGGGTCCCCATGGCTACACCTTC.

This clonotype was seen at least ten times. The J gene is TRBJ2-1, the V gene TRBV28; 7 positions agree with TRBD2. Trimming cost V 3 bases and J 2 bases; bases outside gene matches: 10. In germline, CDR1 is MDHEN, CDR2 SYDVKM. The CDR3 is 17 residues long. In DNA, the CDR3 is TGTGCCAGCAGTTTCCAACCGAGAGCGGGAACCTACAATGAGCAGTTCTTC. Protein sequence: CASSFQPRAGTYNEQFF.

In its sample, this clonotype was seen many times. V is TRBV2 and J is TRBJ2-7, with TRBD1 as a possible D gene (6 bases). V lost 6 bases, J lost 6 bases, and 18 bases lay in between. This CDR3 comprises 14 residues. Germline values: CDR1 SNHLY, CDR2 FYNNEI. DNA for the CDR3: TGTGCCAGCAGCACGGGGACATATCGAGTCGAGCAGTACTTC. This sequence encodes CASSTGTYRVEQYF. Full variable domain (rest looked up from reference TRBV2 and TRBJ2-7): EPEVTQTPSHQVTQMGQEVILRCVPISNHLYFYWYRQILGQKVEFLVSFYNNEISEKSEIFDDQFSVERPDGSNFTLKIRSTKLEDSAMYFCASSTGTYRVEQYFGPGTRLTVT.

In this sample, this clonotype turned up a few times. The gene calls are TRBV30 and TRBJ1-6, with TRBD1 identical over 10 bases. The V segment lost 2 bases and the J segment 7 bases; nucleotides outside the gene matches: 2. The CDR3 runs to 14 residues. Germline CDR1 is GTSNPN and CDR2 is SVGIG (reference sequence). CDR3 protein: CAWSRGQGNSPLHF. CDR3 sequence (DNA): TGTGCCTGGAGTCGGGGACAGGGGAATTCACCCCTCCACTTT.

Many counts were recorded for this clonotype. This chain connects TRBV11-3 to TRBJ2-3; no firm D call. The CDR3 has 12 residues. Germline-derived CDR1 and CDR2 are SGHNT and YENEEA. Trimming stripped 2 bases from V and 5 bases from J, with 5 bases between. The CDR3 loop reads CASSLLEDTQYF. The CDR3 coding sequence is TGTGCCAGCAGCTTATTAGAAGATACGCAGTATTTT.

In this sample, this clonotype turned up a few times. The chain couples TRBV19 to TRBJ2-5; 8 nucleotides match TRBD2. This CDR3 comprises 15 residues. The trim removed 6 bases at V and 5 bases at J, leaving 11 bases unmatched. Germline CDR1 is LNHDA and CDR2 is SQIVND (reference sequence). The DNA for the CDR3 is TGTGCCAGTAGGCCGAATAGCGGGATCTGGGAGACCCAGTACTTC. Its translation is CASRPNSGIWETQYF.

This clonotype was detected many times. This sequence joins TRBV30 and TRBJ2-1; 9 bases match TRBD2. V shed 2 bases and J 3 bases; nucleotides not matched to a gene: 8. Germline V CDR1 and CDR2: GTSNPN, SVGIG (reference sequence). The length of the CDR3 is 16 residues. CDR3 region: CAWSPSTSGIYNEQFF. In DNA form, the CDR3 reads TGTGCCTGGAGTCCTTCGACTAGCGGAATCTACAATGAGCAGTTCTTC.